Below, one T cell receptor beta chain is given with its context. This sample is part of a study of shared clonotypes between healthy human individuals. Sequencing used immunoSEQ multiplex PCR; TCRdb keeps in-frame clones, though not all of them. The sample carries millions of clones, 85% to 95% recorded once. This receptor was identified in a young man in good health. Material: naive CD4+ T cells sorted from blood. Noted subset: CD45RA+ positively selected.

Written as DNA, the CDR3 is TGTGCCAGCAGCCCCGTTGTGGGCCGGGGACAGCCCTACGAGCAGTACTTC. As protein: CASSPVVGRGQPYEQYF. V gene TRBV7-9 combines with J gene TRBJ2-7, with TRBD1 matching 7 bases. The CDR3 totals 17 residues. Germline-derived CDR1 and CDR2 are SEHNR and FQNEAQ (reference sequence). Trimming at V came to 5 bases and at J to 2 bases, leaving 15 bases not matched to a gene.